This TCR beta chain is drawn from a study of CD8+CD57+ T cells in acquired aplastic anemia. This clonotype appeared many times. The target antigen is unknown. Looked up from germline, CDR1 is DFQATT and CDR2 is SNEGSKA (reference sequence). This CDR3 has 15 amino acids. The V end was cut by 1 base, the J end by 3 bases, with 13 bases between. Template material for TCR beta VDJ and CDR3 profiling consisted of genomic DNA. TCRdb re-derived calls from the reads in MiXCR, one entry per CDR3 protein. The sample has roughly 200,000 distinct CDR3 sequences, about 59% seen once. General study findings and limits: Significant differences in CD8+ Simpson's diversity were not observed between patients and controls.

This chain links TRBV20-1 with TRBJ2-1; TRBD2 might be the D (6 bases). This TCR was sampled from a human donor in good health. Sequencing input: sorted CD4+, CD8+, or CD8+CD57+ T cells (not recorded which) from PBMCs. The CDR3: CSARAAAGIYNEQFF. The CDR3 DNA sequence: TGCAGTGCTAGAGCGGCTGCGGGGATCTACAATGAGCAGTTCTTC.